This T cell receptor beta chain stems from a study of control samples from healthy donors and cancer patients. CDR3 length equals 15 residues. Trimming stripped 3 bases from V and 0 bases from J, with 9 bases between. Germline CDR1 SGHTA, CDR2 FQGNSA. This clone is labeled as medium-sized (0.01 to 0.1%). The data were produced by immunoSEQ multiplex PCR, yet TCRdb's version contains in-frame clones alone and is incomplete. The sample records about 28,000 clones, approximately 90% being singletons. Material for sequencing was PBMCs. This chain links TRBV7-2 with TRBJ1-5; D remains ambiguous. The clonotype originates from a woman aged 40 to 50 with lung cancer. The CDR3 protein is CASSFWATSNQPQHF. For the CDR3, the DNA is TGTGCCAGCAGCTTTTGGGCGACTAGCAATCAGCCCCAGCATTTT.